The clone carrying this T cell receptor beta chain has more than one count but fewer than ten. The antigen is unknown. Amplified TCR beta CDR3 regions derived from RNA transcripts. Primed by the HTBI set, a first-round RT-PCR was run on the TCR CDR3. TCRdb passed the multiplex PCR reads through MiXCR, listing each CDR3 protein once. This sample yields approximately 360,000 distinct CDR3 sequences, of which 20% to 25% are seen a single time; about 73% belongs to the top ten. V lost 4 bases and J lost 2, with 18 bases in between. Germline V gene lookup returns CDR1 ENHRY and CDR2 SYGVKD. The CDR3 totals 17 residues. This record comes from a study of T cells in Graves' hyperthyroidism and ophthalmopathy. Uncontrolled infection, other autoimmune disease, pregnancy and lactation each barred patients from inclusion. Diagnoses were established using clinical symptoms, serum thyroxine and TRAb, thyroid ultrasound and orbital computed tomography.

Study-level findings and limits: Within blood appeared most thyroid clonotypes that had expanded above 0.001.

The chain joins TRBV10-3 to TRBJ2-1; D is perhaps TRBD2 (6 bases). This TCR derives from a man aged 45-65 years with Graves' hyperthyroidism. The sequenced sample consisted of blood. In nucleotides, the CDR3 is TGTGCCATCAGTGGGACAACTAGCAAAGGAACCTACAATGAGCAGTTCTTC. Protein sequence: CAISGTTSKGTYNEQFF.